This is a list of T cell receptor beta chains from one sample in a study of blood T cells in healthy people across ages. TCRdb itself ran the 5' RACE reads through MiXCR, one entry per CDR3 protein. This sample has 650,000 to 700,000 distinct CDR3 sequences, with 45% to 60% found just once. The material sequenced was blood. The origin of the receptors is an elderly woman in good health. Each CDR3 is given with its conserved first and last residue. The D gene is left open where the match is weak. Clone size is not always given. Where it is, it says once, few, many or a class for expanded clones.

d_call clone_size j_call cdr3_length v_call cdr3_aa cdr3_nt
. many TRBJ2-5 13 TRBV29-1 CSLGPGTQETQYF TGCAGCCTTGGGCCGGGGACCCAAGAGACCCAGTACTTC
. . TRBJ1-5 13 TRBV20-1 CSARGWVGQTQHF TGCAGTGCTAGAGGGTGGGTCGGTCAGACCCAGCATTTT
. . TRBJ2-1 14 TRBV30 CAWGHGSSYNEQFF TGTGCCTGGGGTCATGGTAGCTCCTACAATGAGCAGTTCTTC
TRBD2 . TRBJ2-3 15 TRBV20-1 CSATGTSGQTDTQYF TGCAGTGCTACCGGGACTAGCGGCCAGACAGATACGCAGTATTTT
TRBD2 . TRBJ2-1 16 TRBV5-1 CASSLVGLAFSNEQFF TGCGCCAGCAGCTTGGTGGGACTAGCTTTTAGCAATGAGCAGTTCTTC
. . TRBJ2-7 14 TRBV5-1 CASSIGSGGGEQYF TGCGCCAGCAGCATCGGATCGGGGGGCGGCGAGCAGTACTTC
. . TRBJ2-5 14 TRBV7-2 CASSLGPQGKEQYF TGTGCCAGCAGCTTAGGGCCCCAGGGTAAAGAGCAGTACTTC
TRBD2 many TRBJ2-1 13 TRBV29-1 CSVEGGGANEQFF TGCAGCGTTGAAGGGGGAGGGGCGAATGAGCAGTTCTTC
. . TRBJ2-1 13 TRBV15 CATSSASFNEQFF TGTGCCACCAGCAGCGCCAGTTTCAATGAGCAGTTCTTC
. few TRBJ1-4 15 TRBV27 CASSSTGTSNEKLFF TGTGCCAGCAGTTCTACCGGGACCTCTAATGAAAAACTGTTTTTT
TRBD2 many TRBJ2-1 15 TRBV12-3/TRBV12-4 CASSISSGSYNEQFF TGTGCCAGCAGTATTTCTAGCGGCTCCTACAATGAGCAGTTCTTC
. . TRBJ2-7 15 TRBV9 CASSVGGSGLNEQYF TGTGCCAGCAGCGTAGGAGGGTCAGGGCTGAACGAGCAGTACTTC
. few TRBJ1-1 15 TRBV5-1 CASSLGGLENTEAFF TGCGCCAGCAGCTTAGGGGGGCTGGAGAACACTGAAGCTTTCTTT
. . TRBJ1-2 13 TRBV18 CASSPPGREGYTF TGTGCCAGCTCACCCCCGGGAAGGGAAGGCTACACCTTC
. many TRBJ2-7 14 TRBV20-1 CSARGGGATYEQYF TGCAGTGCTAGAGGTGGAGGGGCAACCTACGAGCAGTACTTC
TRBD1 many TRBJ1-2 17 TRBV7-2 CASSLKGGTGSNYGYTF TGTGCCAGCAGCTTAAAGGGTGGGACAGGGAGTAACTATGGCTACACCTTC
TRBD1 many TRBJ2-6 17 TRBV14 CASSPHRGQDGANVLTF TGTGCCAGCAGCCCACACAGGGGGCAAGATGGGGCCAACGTCCTGACTTTC
. many TRBJ2-3 14 TRBV10-3 CAISQTERADTQYF TGTGCCATCAGCCAAACCGAAAGGGCAGATACGCAGTATTTT
. many TRBJ2-3 12 TRBV29-1 CSGAAPTDTQYF TGCAGCGGAGCAGCCCCCACAGATACGCAGTATTTT
TRBD2 many TRBJ2-7 17 TRBV6-2/TRBV6-3 CASSHGTSGTSSYEQYF TGTGCCAGCAGTCACGGGACTAGCGGGACTTCCTCCTACGAGCAGTACTTC
TRBD2 . TRBJ2-1 21 TRBV14 CASSQVAPSPTSGGHRNEQFF TGTGCCAGCAGCCAAGTGGCCCCATCCCCTACTAGCGGGGGGCATCGGAATGAGCAGTTCTTC
. . TRBJ2-5 14 TRBV6-2/TRBV6-3 CASSRQRWTETQYF TGTGCCAGCAGTCGACAGCGTTGGACGGAGACCCAGTACTTC
. . TRBJ2-3 14 TRBV9 CASSVWGDTDTQYF TGTGCCAGCAGCGTATGGGGCGACACAGATACGCAGTATTTT
. . TRBJ1-1 14 TRBV6-2/TRBV6-3 CASSYLNIRAEAFF TGTGCCAGCAGTTACTTGAATATCAGGGCTGAAGCTTTCTTT
. . TRBJ2-1 12 TRBV3-1 CASSQTLTEQFF TGTGCCAGCAGCCAAACCCTCACTGAGCAGTTCTTC
. . TRBJ2-4 14 TRBV2 CASSAVSSGGEQYF TGTGCCAGCAGTGCTGTCAGCTCCGGAGGGGAGCAGTACTTC
. . TRBJ2-7 14 TRBV12-3/TRBV12-4 CASSLVGRLLEQYF TGTGCCAGCAGTTTAGTAGGGAGGCTCCTCGAGCAGTACTTC
TRBD1 . TRBJ1-2 13 TRBV5-5 CASSLLGQEGYTF TGTGCCAGCAGCTTGCTGGGACAGGAAGGCTACACCTTC
TRBD1 many TRBJ2-1 14 TRBV5-1 CASSLARDSGEQFF TGCGCCAGCAGCTTGGCCCGGGACAGTGGCGAGCAGTTCTTC
. many TRBJ2-5 12 TRBV20-1 CSARDYQETQYF TGCAGTGCTAGGGACTACCAAGAGACCCAGTACTTC
. . TRBJ2-1 13 TRBV4-1 CASNPMGDGEQFF TGCGCCAGCAATCCCATGGGGGACGGTGAGCAGTTCTTC
. . TRBJ2-5 13 TRBV27 CASSFVGEETQYF TGTGCCAGCAGTTTTGTAGGTGAAGAGACCCAGTACTTC
. . TRBJ2-1 13 TRBV4-3 CASSLDGEKEQFF TGCGCCAGCAGCCTAGATGGAGAGAAAGAGCAGTTCTTC
. . TRBJ2-7 15 TRBV10-3 CAIRDPAGQTYEQYF TGTGCCATCAGGGACCCAGCGGGCCAAACCTACGAGCAGTACTTC
TRBD1 . TRBJ2-7 15 TRBV5-1 CASSYDRGGINEQYF TGCGCCAGCAGCTACGACAGGGGAGGTATCAATGAGCAGTACTTC
. . TRBJ2-6 13 TRBV29-1 CSVGQSGANVLTF TGCAGCGTTGGACAGTCTGGGGCCAACGTCCTGACTTTC
. . TRBJ1-1 14 TRBV7-9 CASSLGGQGTEAFF TGTGCCAGCAGCTTAGGGGGGCAGGGCACTGAAGCTTTCTTT
. many TRBJ2-7 15 TRBV10-3 CAISAAAGLHYEQYF TGTGCCATCAGTGCCGCGGCGGGACTCCACTACGAGCAGTACTTC
. few TRBJ2-3 17 TRBV3-1 CASSQDRSQGTQGTQYF TGTGCCAGCAGCCAAGATCGGTCGCAGGGAACACAAGGTACGCAGTATTTT
TRBD1 . TRBJ2-4 16 TRBV10-1 CASSEGPTGAKNIQYF TGCGCCAGCAGTGAGGGCCCAACAGGGGCGAAAAACATTCAGTACTTC
. . TRBJ2-7 15 TRBV7-2 CASSFNPGSPYEQYF TGTGCCAGCAGCTTTAACCCGGGGAGCCCCTACGAGCAGTACTTC
. once TRBJ1-5 14 TRBV19 CASSGPYSNQPQHF TGTGCCAGCTCGGGACCTTATAGCAATCAGCCCCAGCATTTT
TRBD2 . TRBJ2-1 15 TRBV2 CASRGVGRDHNEQFF TGTGCCAGCAGAGGTGTCGGGAGGGACCACAATGAGCAGTTCTTC
. . TRBJ2-1 14 TRBV2 CASSESTDYNEQFF TGTGCCAGCAGTGAGAGTACAGACTACAATGAGCAGTTCTTC
. . TRBJ1-2 13 TRBV12-3/TRBV12-4 CASSHARDYGYTF TGTGCCAGCAGCCACGCGCGGGACTATGGCTACACCTTC
. . TRBJ1-2 14 TRBV10-3 CASSTLGAEHGYTF TGTGCCAGTAGCACCCTCGGGGCCGAACATGGCTACACCTTC
. . TRBJ1-5 15 TRBV3-1 CASSQGPGNNRPQHF TGTGCCAGCAGCCAAGGACCAGGGAACAATCGGCCCCAGCATTTT
TRBD2 many TRBJ2-5 16 TRBV20-1 CSARDSASGYQETQYF TGCAGTGCTAGAGATTCGGCTAGCGGGTACCAAGAGACCCAGTACTTC
. many TRBJ2-7 13 TRBV18 CASSPPKGQEQYF TGTGCCAGCTCACCACCGAAAGGCCAGGAGCAGTACTTC
. . TRBJ2-7 14 TRBV20-1 CSASGVQGYYEQYF TGCAGTGCTAGCGGCGTACAGGGTTACTACGAGCAGTACTTC
. . TRBJ2-3 15 TRBV10-1 CASSEQGGRGATQYF TGCGCCAGCAGTGAGCAGGGGGGCCGGGGAGCTACGCAGTATTTT
TRBD1 few TRBJ1-5 19 TRBV28 CASSSPGTGIPFGNQPQHF TGTGCCAGCAGTTCCCCCGGGACAGGGATTCCTTTCGGCAATCAGCCCCAGCATTTT
. . TRBJ2-7 14 TRBV10-3 CAITAGPDFYEQYF TGTGCCATCACTGCGGGTCCTGACTTTTACGAGCAGTACTTC
. . TRBJ2-5 12 TRBV20-1 CSARAPEKTQYF TGCAGTGCTAGAGCCCCGGAAAAGACCCAATACTTC